The source of this T cell receptor (beta chain) is a study of blood T cell repertoires in COVID-19 (dated by TCRdb to the early 2020s). With regard to the full study: Samples covering the acute and convalescent phases of COVID-19 were provided by collaborators in the United States, Italy and Spain. Deeply sampled blood TCRbeta repertoires from subjects exposed to, actively infected with, or recovered from COVID-19 were included in the dataset. A freely available public database, intended as a resource for researchers studying the immune response to SARS-CoV-2, is where the repertoires were released. Samples came from the ongoing ImmuneRACE study (first 160 participants) plus 1,254 subjects from 6 global collaborators. The material from the prospective study consisted of cDNA or gDNA derived from T cells, B-cell-depleted T cells, or PBMCs. Nearly every sample came with metadata listing a de-identified subject ID, COVID-19 status, age in years and sex. Where available, HLA class I and class II types were taken from metadata supplied by the sample provider and were not determined by assay-based typing.

Note on this clone: No cognate antigen has been identified for it. No base quality information exists; no much larger clone differs at one position.

Overall results and qualifications from the work: Clinical and demographic metadata were provided uncurated, with the amount varying by source and participant.

The immunoSEQ Assay, a bias-controlled multiplex PCR, was used to amplify TCRbeta CDR3 regions from genomic DNA. Concerning the study's data processing: The number of nucleated cells in each sample was estimated by amplification of reference gene primers within the assay. To quantify the absolute abundance of each unique TCRbeta CDR3 rearrangement, sequence reads were collapsed and filtered. Productive Simpson clonality was computed per sample as the square root of Simpson's diversity index over productive rearrangements. TCRdb provides this immuneACCESS table in a form limited to in-frame rearrangements. Some clones are lacking; in checked studies, under half of them reflect an unresolved V gene, and why the rest are absent is not known. V, J and clone size reflect that table, while D and trimming were determined from the DNA. For this sample there are 300,000 or so clones; 90% appear just once. The top ten clonotypes cover approximately 4% of the sample.

The CDR3 numbers 16 residues from cysteine through phenylalanine. Here the CDR3 DNA is all that survives: 48 bases in frame from base 1. Per the germline V gene, SGDLS is the CDR1 and YYNGEE is the CDR2. The V and J ends are trimmed by 0 bases and 1 base, leaving 13 bases between them. Each collaborating institution followed its own protocols to collect whole blood in K2EDTA tubes. For TCRbeta analysis, collaborator samples were shipped as frozen whole blood, as isolated PBMCs, or as DNA extracted from either sample type. This clonotype was obtained from a middle-aged woman with acute or convalescent COVID-19. Sequenced material: peripheral blood. The V and J genes are TRBV9 and TRBJ2-5; the D gene is possibly TRBD2, with 6 bases matching. The CDR3 region: CASSVALGGRQETQYF. The DNA reads TGTGCCAGCAGCGTAGCTCTGGGAGGCCGCCAAGAGACCCAGTACTTC.